The rows below give T cell receptor beta chains drawn from one sample of a study of blood T cell repertoires in COVID-19. TCRdb's copy holds only in-frame clones and misses some; the assay was immunoSEQ multiplex PCR. The table includes a few hundred thousand clones, more than 75% detected once. The sequencing input was peripheral blood. The receptors were gathered from a woman aged 45-65 years with acute or convalescent COVID-19. Each CDR3 is given without its conserved first and last residue. The order of the fields is V gene, CDR3 length, D gene, J gene, CDR3 protein. The D gene is left open where the match is weak.

TRBV29-1,10,-,TRBJ2-2,SGGQNTGELF
TRBV6-6,11,-,TRBJ1-1,ASSYETEAKLF
TRBV11-3,11,-,TRBJ2-2,ASSSQGLGELF
TRBV19,12,-,TRBJ2-3,ASKARVGTDTQY
TRBV27,12,-,TRBJ2-3,ASSLNLAQTTQY
TRBV28,10,TRBD1,TRBJ1-5,AIQTGNKPQH
TRBV4-1,13,-,TRBJ1-4,ASSQPPEVEEKLF
TRBV27,13,TRBD1,TRBJ2-7,ASSRWDRGLYEQY
TRBV9,12,-,TRBJ1-1,ASSVAVADTEAF
TRBV18,14,TRBD2,TRBJ2-1,ASSPFGSGSYNEQF
TRBV2,16,TRBD1,TRBJ1-2,ASYLKEGTAPPHHGYT
TRBV3-1/TRBV3-2,12,-,TRBJ1-1,ASSHSTLNTEAF
TRBV5-1,13,TRBD1,TRBJ2-7,ASSLGTGSSYEQY
TRBV21-1,14,-,TRBJ1-2,ASSRRGQGGDYGYT